A single sample gave rise to the 4 T cell receptor beta chains below, sequenced in a study of patients and donors after allogeneic stem cell transplantation. TCRdb redid the calling of the RT-PCR reads with MiXCR, one entry per CDR3 protein. The table includes approximately 17,000 distinct CDR3 sequences, 25% to 30% detected once. The sample consisted of blood, either unsorted or a sorted T cell fraction (not recorded which). Receptor source: a human donor who was either an allogeneic HSCT recipient or a stem cell or donor lymphocyte infusion donor (not recorded which). It is not recorded whose cells these are; they may come from a transplant donor.

By frequency in the sample, this clonotype is medium-sized. This chain joins TRBV5-1 and TRBJ1-1; D remains ambiguous. The CDR3 length is 14 residues. The germline V and J ends were trimmed by 0 bases and 1 base, with 7 bases remaining between them. Germline V CDR1 and CDR2: SGHRS, YFSETQ. The CDR3: CASSLGPRNTEAFF. The CDR3 DNA is TGCGCCAGCAGCTTGGGACCCCGGAACACTGAAGCTTTCTTT.

The chain has TRBV10-1 and TRBJ1-5; 10 positions agree with TRBD1. The trim removed 7 bases at V and 6 bases at J, leaving 15 bases unmatched. The length of the CDR3 is 17 residues. In germline, CDR1 is WNHNN, CDR2 SYGVQD (reference sequence). This chain's CDR3 is CASILPRDRGVSQPQHF. CDR3 sequence (DNA): TGCGCCAGCATCCTCCCCCGGGACAGGGGTGTCAGTCAGCCCCAGCATTTT.

The chain recombines TRBV11-2 with TRBJ1-6; D is unresolved. There are 17 residues in the CDR3. Between the trimmed V and J ends, which lost 4 bases and 5 bases, there was a span of 18 bases. Germline assignment: CDR1 SGHAT and CDR2 FQNNGV. CDR3 in amino acids: CASSSGPTIVDNSPLHF. CDR3 DNA sequence: TGTGCCAGCAGCTCCGGCCCGACAATAGTAGATAATTCACCCCTCCACTTT. The full variable domain, in which reference TRBV11-2 and TRBJ1-6 provide the parts outside the CDR3, is EAGVAQSPRYKIIEKRQSVAFWCNPISGHATLYWYQQILGQGPKLLIQFQNNGVVDDSQLPKDRFSAERLKGVDSTLKIQPAKLEDSAVYLCASSSGPTIVDNSPLHFGNGTRLTVT.

This clonotype came up many times. This chain connects TRBV20-1 to TRBJ1-2; D gene uncertain. The CDR3 runs 10 residues. Trimming stripped 6 bases from V and 2 bases from J, with 4 bases between. Germline assignment: CDR1 DFQATT and CDR2 SNEGSKA (reference sequence). The DNA of the CDR3 is TGCAGTGCAGGAAACTATGGCTACACCTTC. It translates to CSAGNYGYTF.